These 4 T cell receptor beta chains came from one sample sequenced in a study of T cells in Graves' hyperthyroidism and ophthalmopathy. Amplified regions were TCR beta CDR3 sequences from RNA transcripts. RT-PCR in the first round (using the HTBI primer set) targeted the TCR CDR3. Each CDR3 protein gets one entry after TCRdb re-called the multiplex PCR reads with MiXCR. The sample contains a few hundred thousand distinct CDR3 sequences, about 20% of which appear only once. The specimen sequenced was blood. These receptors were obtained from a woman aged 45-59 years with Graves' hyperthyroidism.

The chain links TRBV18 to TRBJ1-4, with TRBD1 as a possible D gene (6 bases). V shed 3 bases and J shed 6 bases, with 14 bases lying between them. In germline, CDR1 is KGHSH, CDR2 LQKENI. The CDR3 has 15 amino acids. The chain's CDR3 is CASSPVQGLDEKLFF. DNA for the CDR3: TGTGCCAGCTCACCGGTCCAGGGGTTAGATGAAAAACTGTTTTTT. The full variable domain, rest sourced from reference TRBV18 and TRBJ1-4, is NAGVMQNPRHLVRRRGQEARLRCSPMKGHSHVYWYRQLPEEGLKFMVYLQKENIIDESGMPKERFSAEFPKEGPSILRIQQVVRGDSAAYFCASSPVQGLDEKLFFGSGTQLSVL.

CDR3 sequence (DNA): TGTGCCAGCAGCCCGGACAGGGGGCTCGCCACTAATGAAAAACTGTTTTTT. Amino acid sequence: CASSPDRGLATNEKLFF. V gene TRBV3-1 combines with J gene TRBJ1-4; 11 nucleotides agree with TRBD1. The CDR3 is made up of 17 amino acids. Looked up from germline, CDR1 is LGHDT and CDR2 is YNNKEL (reference sequence). The ends lost 4 bases at V and 2 bases at J; junction bases unmatched: 6.

CDR3 nucleotide sequence: TGTGCCAGCAGCTACGGGACTAGCGGGGGGACTAGCACAGATACGCAGTATTTT. It yields the protein CASSYGTSGGTSTDTQYF. The chain recombines TRBV7-8 with TRBJ2-3; the match to TRBD2 covers 15 bases. CDR3 size: 18 residues. Trimming at V came to 4 bases and at J to 0 bases, leaving 5 bases not matched to a gene. The V gene's germline CDR1 is SGHVS and CDR2 FQNEAQ.

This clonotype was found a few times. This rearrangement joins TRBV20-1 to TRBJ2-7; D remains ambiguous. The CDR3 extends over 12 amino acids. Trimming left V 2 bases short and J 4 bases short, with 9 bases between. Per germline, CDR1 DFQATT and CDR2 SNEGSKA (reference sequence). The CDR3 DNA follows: TGCAGTGCTAGACGAGAAGAATACGAGCAGTACTTC. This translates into CSARREEYEQYF.